These 20 T cell receptor beta chains were sequenced from one sample in a study of T cell responses to AZD1222 COVID-19 vaccine. TCRdb keeps only in-frame clones here, not all; method: immunoSEQ multiplex PCR. The sample lists some 130,000 clones, roughly 90% occurring once. The sample consisted of peripheral blood, taken on day 0 of AZD1222 vaccination. All receptors come from an adult in good health.

Remarks on this clone: The junction shows a germline mismatch at one end, possibly a read error. V and J are TRBV6-4 and TRBJ1-3; no firm D call. The CDR3 extends over 13 amino acids. Germline V CDR1 and CDR2: MRHNA, SNTAGT. CDR3 loop: CASRDLSGNTIYF. CDR3 bases: TGTGCCAGCAGGGACTTGTCTGGAAACACCATATATTTT.

The rearrangement links TRBV7-9 to TRBJ1-4, with 8 bases lining up with TRBD1. The CDR3 has 14 amino acids. The V gene end was trimmed by 5 bases and the J gene end by 8 bases; junction bases not matched to a gene: 7. Per the germline V gene, CDR1 is SEHNR and CDR2 is FQNEAQ (reference sequence). The CDR3 nucleotides read TGTGCCAGCAGCCAGGGGGCAGGGAGCGAAAAACTGTTTTTT. Translating it yields CASSQGAGSEKLFF.

For the CDR3, the DNA is TGTGCCTGGACCGCGTCCGGGCGCACTGAAGCTTTCTTT. Its translation: CAWTASGRTEAFF. The chain recombines TRBV30 with TRBJ1-1; no clear D. The germline CDR1 and CDR2 sequences are GTSNPN and SVGIG (reference sequence). The CDR3 runs to 13 residues. Trimming removed 4 bases from V and 4 bases from J, with 13 bases in between.

The rearrangement joins TRBV3-1 (or the pseudogene TRBV3-2) to TRBJ1-1; 8 nucleotides agree with TRBD1. The CDR3 contains 15 residues. V lost 3 bases to trimming and J lost 4 bases; unmatched junction nucleotides: 7. CDR1 is LGHDT, CDR2 YNNKEL, per germline (reference sequence). The DNA for the CDR3 is TGTGCCAGCAGCCAGGGTCGGGACAGGCTCACTGAAGCTTTCTTT. Translated, it gives CASSQGRDRLTEAFF.

This clone appeared once. The rearrangement links TRBV5-1 to TRBJ1-6; unclear D gene. The germline V gene encodes CDR1 SGHRS and CDR2 YFSETQ. The length of the CDR3 is 16 residues. Deletions cut 3 bases from V and 5 bases from J, with 15 bases between. CDR3 sequence: CASSSSGRRDNSPLHF. The DNA for the CDR3 is TGCGCCAGCAGCTCCTCCGGACGGAGAGATAATTCACCCCTCCACTTT.

V is TRBV9 and J is TRBJ1-3, with 10 bases identical to TRBD1. The V and J ends lost 3 bases and 8 bases, in that order; junction bases with no gene match: 8. The CDR3 length is 15 residues. The germline gives CDR1 SGDLS, CDR2 YYNGEE. The CDR3 bases are TGTGCCAGCAGCGCAAGGGACAGGGGATGGGACACCATATATTTT. Translation: CASSARDRGWDTIYF.

The J gene is TRBJ1-1, the V gene TRBV20-1, with D hard to call. Trimming pared 3 bases from V and 3 bases from J, leaving 2 bases between. Germline V gives CDR1 DFQATT, CDR2 SNEGSKA (reference sequence). The CDR3 loop spans 10 amino acids. The CDR3 spells CSASHTEAFF. The CDR3 DNA reads as TGCAGTGCTAGTCACACTGAAGCTTTCTTT.

The genes are TRBV2 and TRBJ2-7; D gene unclear. The germline V and J ends were trimmed by 6 bases and 3 bases, with 6 bases remaining between them. The V gene's germline CDR1 is SNHLY and CDR2 FYNNEI. The CDR3 consists of 11 residues. CDR3: CASRAYYEQYF. CDR3 nucleotide sequence: TGTGCCAGCAGGGCTTACTACGAGCAGTACTTC.

The chain uses TRBV11-2 and TRBJ1-1, with TRBD1 matching over 8 bases. The germline V gene encodes CDR1 SGHAT and CDR2 FQNNGV. The CDR3 consists of 14 residues. The junction had 3 bases not matched to a gene; V was cut back by 5 bases and J by 1 base. The CDR3: CASSRGTGNTEAFF. CDR3 nucleotides: TGTGCCAGCAGCCGCGGGACAGGGAACACTGAAGCTTTCTTT.

The chain has TRBV6-5 and TRBJ2-7; D is perhaps TRBD1 or TRBD2 (5 bases each). Trimming shortened V by 5 bases and J by 4 bases, and 15 bases separated the two germline ends. CDR1 and CDR2 from the germline V gene are MNHEY and SVGAGI. The CDR3 runs to 14 residues. The CDR3 region has the DNA TGTGCCAGCAGTCTGCCGGGACGGACTTACGAGCAGTACTTC. Amino acid sequence: CASSLPGRTYEQYF.

V is TRBV7-6 and J is TRBJ2-1, with D possibly matching TRBD2 (5 bases). Germline loops: CDR1 SGHVS, CDR2 FNYEAQ. V lost 0 bases and J lost 0, with 15 bases in between. CDR3 length: 18 amino acids. The CDR3 here is CASSLAFRWESSYNEQFF. The CDR3 region has the DNA TGTGCCAGCAGCTTAGCGTTCCGGTGGGAGAGCTCCTACAATGAGCAGTTCTTC.

V usage is TRBV5-1 and J usage is TRBJ1-6; TRBD1 aligns across 7 bases. Germline-derived CDR1 and CDR2 are SGHRS and YFSETQ. The CDR3 totals 14 residues. The trim removed 4 bases at V and 8 bases at J, leaving 6 bases unmatched. CDR3 amino acids: CASSPVRGDSPLHF. CDR3 DNA: TGCGCCAGCAGCCCGGTCAGGGGGGATTCACCCCTCCACTTT.

This clone was detected only once. The chain recombines TRBV7-3 with TRBJ2-2; D call uncertain. The germline V and J ends were trimmed by 4 bases and 4 bases, with 13 bases remaining between them. The length of the CDR3 is 15 residues. Germline V gives CDR1 SGHTA, CDR2 FQGTGA. CDR3 in DNA: TGTGCCAGCAGCTCCGGTGGTGTGGGCACCGGGGAGCTGTTTTTT. Translated: CASSSGGVGTGELFF.

This clone appeared a few times. J is TRBJ2-7 and V is TRBV6-1, with 12 nucleotides matching TRBD2. Germline CDR1 is MNHNS and CDR2 is SASEGT. The CDR3 totals 18 residues. J gave up 0 bases and V 1 base, and 7 bases lay outside the gene matches. CDR3 region: CASSEGETSGGSSYEQYF. The DNA of the CDR3 is TGTGCCAGCAGTGAAGGGGAGACTAGCGGGGGAAGCTCCTACGAGCAGTACTTC.

The chain combines TRBV19 with TRBJ2-1, with D possibly TRBD2 on 6 matching bases. The CDR3 spans 16 residues. Trimming removed 3 bases at V and 8 bases at J, with 20 bases between. The germline V gene has CDR1 LNHDA and CDR2 SQIVND (reference sequence). The CDR3 DNA sequence: TGTGCCAGTAGTATCAGGGCACTAGCCTCGAACGATGAGCAGTTCTTC. This encodes CASSIRALASNDEQFF.

The V gene is TRBV5-5, the J gene TRBJ1-2; 7 bases map to TRBD1. The CDR3 loop spans 15 amino acids. Germline assignment: CDR1 SGHKS and CDR2 YYEKEE (reference sequence). V lost 3 bases and J lost 5; bases outside the gene matches: 10. The CDR3 DNA is TGTGCCAGCAGCTCCGGGACAGTAGGCATGTATGGCTACACCTTC. This codes for CASSSGTVGMYGYTF.

V gene TRBV9 combines with J gene TRBJ1-1; D not certain. V gave up 3 bases and J gave up 3 bases, with 9 bases separating them. Germline-derived CDR1 and CDR2 are SGDLS and YYNGEE. The CDR3 contains 13 residues. This chain's CDR3 is CASSDFPDTEAFF. In DNA form, the CDR3 reads TGTGCCAGCAGCGATTTCCCTGACACTGAAGCTTTCTTT.

The chain links TRBV18 to TRBJ2-3; possibly TRBD2 for D (6 bases). Germline V gene lookup returns CDR1 KGHSH and CDR2 LQKENI. V was shortened by 3 bases and J by 6 bases, with 19 bases between the two germline ends. The CDR3 loop spans 16 amino acids. The CDR3 sequence is CASSPSARGGSDTQYF. The CDR3 DNA reads as TGTGCCAGCTCACCCAGTGCAAGAGGAGGGTCGGATACGCAGTATTTT.

The chain recombines TRBV27 with TRBJ1-6, with 7 nucleotides matching TRBD1. The CDR3 consists of 15 residues. Germline CDR1 reads MNHEY; CDR2 reads SMNVEV (reference sequence). The ends lost 4 bases at V and 6 bases at J; junction bases unmatched: 6. CDR3: CASSSGDSFNSPLHF. In DNA form, the CDR3 reads TGTGCCAGCAGTTCCGGGGACAGCTTTAATTCACCCCTCCACTTT.

V gene TRBV5-1 combines with J gene TRBJ1-4; D gene unclear. The CDR3 contains 15 residues. Deletions cut 3 bases from V and 5 bases from J, with 14 bases between. Germline V lookup: CDR1 SGHRS, CDR2 YFSETQ. The CDR3 DNA is TGCGCCAGCAGCTCCCAAGTAGGACCAAATGAAAAACTGTTTTTT. Translated: CASSSQVGPNEKLFF.